This T cell receptor beta chain was documented in a study of shared clonotypes between healthy human individuals. Study-wide background: The study enrolled a couple of women and three men aged 18 to 49. Study-wide results and limits: Generation probabilities of non-shared clonotypes were lower (relative to those shared by all four donors).

This clone occurred many times. Its antigen is as yet unknown. V lost 4 bases and J 3 bases, leaving 7 bases between the germline ends. In germline, CDR1 is SNHLY, CDR2 FYNNEI. The CDR3 is 12 amino acids. Clones were read by immunoSEQ multiplex PCR, and TCRdb kept only the in-frame ones, dropping some. The table includes over 950,000 clones, about 72% detected once. This TCR was sampled from a man aged 18 to 30 in good health. Some clones in this sample may be carry-over from other donors' samples. Sequenced sample: memory CD4+ T cells from PBMCs. The subset: CD45RA-negative fraction. The chain has TRBV2 and TRBJ2-7; D uncertain. In DNA, the CDR3 is TGTGCCAGCAGTGCAAAAAACTACGAGCAGTACTTC. Protein sequence: CASSAKNYEQYF.